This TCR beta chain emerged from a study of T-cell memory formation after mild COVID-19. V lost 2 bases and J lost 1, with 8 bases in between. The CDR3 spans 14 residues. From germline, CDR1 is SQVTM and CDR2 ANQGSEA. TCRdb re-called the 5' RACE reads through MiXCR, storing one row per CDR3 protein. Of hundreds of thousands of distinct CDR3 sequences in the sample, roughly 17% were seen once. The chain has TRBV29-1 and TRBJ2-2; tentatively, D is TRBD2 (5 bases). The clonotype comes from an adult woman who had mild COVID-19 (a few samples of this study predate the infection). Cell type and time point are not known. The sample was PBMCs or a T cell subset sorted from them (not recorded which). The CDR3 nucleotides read TGCAGCGTTGAAAGGACTGGGAACACCGGGGAGCTGTTTTTT. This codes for CSVERTGNTGELFF.